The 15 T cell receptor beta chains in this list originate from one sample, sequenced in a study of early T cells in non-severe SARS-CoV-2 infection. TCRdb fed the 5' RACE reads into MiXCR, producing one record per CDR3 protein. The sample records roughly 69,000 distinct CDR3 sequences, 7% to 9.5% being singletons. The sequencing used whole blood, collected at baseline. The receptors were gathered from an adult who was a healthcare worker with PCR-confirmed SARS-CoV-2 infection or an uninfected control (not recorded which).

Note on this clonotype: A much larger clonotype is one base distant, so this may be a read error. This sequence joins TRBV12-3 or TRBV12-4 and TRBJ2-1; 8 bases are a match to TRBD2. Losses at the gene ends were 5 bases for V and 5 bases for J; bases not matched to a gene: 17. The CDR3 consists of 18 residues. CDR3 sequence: CASSVGPAGAQVDNEQFF. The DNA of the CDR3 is TGTGCCAGCAGTGTGGGACCAGCGGGAGCCCAAGTTGACAATGAGCAGTTCTTC.

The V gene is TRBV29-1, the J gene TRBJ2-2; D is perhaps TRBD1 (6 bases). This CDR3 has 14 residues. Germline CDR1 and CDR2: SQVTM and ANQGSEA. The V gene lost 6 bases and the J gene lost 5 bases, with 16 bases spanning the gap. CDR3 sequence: CSVSGAEWTGELFF. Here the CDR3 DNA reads TGCAGCGTCTCAGGGGCCGAATGGACCGGGGAGCTGTTTTTT.

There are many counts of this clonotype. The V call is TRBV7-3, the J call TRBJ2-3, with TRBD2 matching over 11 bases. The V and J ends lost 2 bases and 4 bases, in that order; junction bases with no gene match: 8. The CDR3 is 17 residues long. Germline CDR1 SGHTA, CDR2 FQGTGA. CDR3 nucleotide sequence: TGTGCCAGCAGCTTACAAGGGCTAGCGGGAGGTTCAGATACGCAGTATTTT. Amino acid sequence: CASSLQGLAGGSDTQYF.

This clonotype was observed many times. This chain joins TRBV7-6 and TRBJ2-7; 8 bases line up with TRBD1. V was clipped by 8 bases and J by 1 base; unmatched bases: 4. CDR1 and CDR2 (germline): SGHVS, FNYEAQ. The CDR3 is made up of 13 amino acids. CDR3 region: CASSGGPSYEQYF. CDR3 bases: TGTGCCAGCTCAGGGGGCCCGTCCTACGAGCAGTACTTC. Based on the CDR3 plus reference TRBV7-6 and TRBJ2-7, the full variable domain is GAGVSQSPRYKVTKRGQDVALRCDPISGHVSLYWYRQALGQGPEFLTYFNYEAQQDKSGLPNDRFSAERPEGSISTLTIQRTEQRDSAMYRCASSGGPSYEQYFGPGTRLTVT.

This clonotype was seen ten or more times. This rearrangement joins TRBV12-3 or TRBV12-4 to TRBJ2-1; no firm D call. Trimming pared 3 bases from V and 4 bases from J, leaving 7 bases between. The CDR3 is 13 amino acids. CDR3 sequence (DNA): TGTGCCAGCAGTTTTGACGGATACAATGAGCAGTTCTTC. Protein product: CASSFDGYNEQFF.

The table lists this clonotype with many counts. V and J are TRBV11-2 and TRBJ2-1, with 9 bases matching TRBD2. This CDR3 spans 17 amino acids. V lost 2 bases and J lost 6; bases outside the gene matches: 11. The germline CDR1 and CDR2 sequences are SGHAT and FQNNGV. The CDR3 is CASSLPPAGGLSNEQFF. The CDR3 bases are TGTGCCAGCAGCTTACCCCCAGCGGGAGGATTGAGCAATGAGCAGTTCTTC.

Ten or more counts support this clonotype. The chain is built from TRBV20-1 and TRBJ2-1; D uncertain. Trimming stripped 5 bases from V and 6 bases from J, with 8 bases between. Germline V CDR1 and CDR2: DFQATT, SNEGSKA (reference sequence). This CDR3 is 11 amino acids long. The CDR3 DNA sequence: TGCAGTGCTTGGGATGGCAATGAGCAGTTCTTC. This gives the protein CSAWDGNEQFF.

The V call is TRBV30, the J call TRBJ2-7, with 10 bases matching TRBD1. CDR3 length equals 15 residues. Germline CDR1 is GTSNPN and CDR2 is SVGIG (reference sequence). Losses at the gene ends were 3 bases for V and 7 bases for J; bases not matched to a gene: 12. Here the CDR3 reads CAWSYPRQGAREQYF. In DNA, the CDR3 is TGTGCCTGGAGCTACCCGAGACAGGGGGCGAGGGAGCAGTACTTC.

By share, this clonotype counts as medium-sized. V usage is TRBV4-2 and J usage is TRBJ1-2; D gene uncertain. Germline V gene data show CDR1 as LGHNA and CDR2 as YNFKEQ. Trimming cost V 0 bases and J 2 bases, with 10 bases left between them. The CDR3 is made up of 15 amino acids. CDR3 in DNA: TGTGCCAGCAGCCAAGACAGCGCCAAAAACTATGGCTACACCTTC. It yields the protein CASSQDSAKNYGYTF.

CDR3 loop: CASSLGSSAEQFF. CDR3 DNA: TGTGCCAGCAGCTTAGGGAGTAGCGCGGAGCAGTTCTTC. This rearrangement joins TRBV7-2 to TRBJ2-1, with D tentatively TRBD2 (5 bases). The ends were cut back, 1 base at V and 10 bases at J, with 11 bases in the middle. The germline CDR1 and CDR2 sequences are SGHTA and FQGNSA. The CDR3 consists of 13 residues.

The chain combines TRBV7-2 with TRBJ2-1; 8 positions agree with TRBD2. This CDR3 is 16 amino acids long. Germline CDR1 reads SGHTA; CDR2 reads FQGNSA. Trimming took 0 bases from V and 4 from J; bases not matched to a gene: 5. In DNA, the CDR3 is TGTGCCAGCAGCTTAGCACAACTAGCGGAGTACAATGAGCAGTTCTTC. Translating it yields CASSLAQLAEYNEQFF.

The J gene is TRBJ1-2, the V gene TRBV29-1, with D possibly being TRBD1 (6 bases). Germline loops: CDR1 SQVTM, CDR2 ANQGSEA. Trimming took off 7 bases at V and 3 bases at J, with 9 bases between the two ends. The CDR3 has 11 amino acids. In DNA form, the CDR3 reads TGCAGCGCGGGGGCGGACTATGGCTACACCTTC. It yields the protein CSAGADYGYTF.

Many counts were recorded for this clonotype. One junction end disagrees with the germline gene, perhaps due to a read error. The CDR3 region has the DNA TGTGCCTGCGAACCCTCCAACGAGCAGTACTTC. It is translated as CACEPSNEQYF. J is TRBJ2-7 and V is TRBV30, with D hard to call. The germline V gene has CDR1 GTSNPN and CDR2 SVGIG (reference sequence). This CDR3 is 11 amino acids long.

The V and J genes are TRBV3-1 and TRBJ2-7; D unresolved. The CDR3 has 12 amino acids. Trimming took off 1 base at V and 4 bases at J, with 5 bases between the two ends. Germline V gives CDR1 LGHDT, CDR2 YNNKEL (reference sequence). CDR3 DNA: TGTGCCAGCAGCCAAGTCAAATACGAGCAGTACTTC. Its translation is CASSQVKYEQYF.

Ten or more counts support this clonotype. The CDR3 spells CSVLTGPSYEQYF. CDR3 in DNA: TGCAGCGTCCTGACAGGGCCCTCCTACGAGCAGTACTTC. The V call is TRBV29-1, the J call TRBJ2-7, with TRBD1 matching 7 bases. The CDR3 is made up of 13 amino acids. V lost 6 bases and J lost 0; bases outside the gene matches: 5. The V gene's germline CDR1 is SQVTM and CDR2 ANQGSEA.